Detailed here is one TCR beta chain. Its antigen is undetermined. The sample is drawn from a study of T cell repertoires in cytomegalovirus infection. Study-level points and caveats: Summed public TCR beta family frequency identified CMV carriers bearing the relevant HLA. Ex vivo responses were dominated by HLA-C-restricted CMV-specific TCR beta clonotypes.

TCRdb reprocessed the reads via MiXCR and lists one record per CDR3 protein. In the table there are some 940,000 distinct CDR3 sequences, less than 40% of which are singletons. The germline V and J ends were trimmed by 4 bases and 2 bases, with 12 bases remaining between them. The CDR3 has 14 amino acids. The germline V gene has CDR1 KGHSH and CDR2 LQKENI. The rearrangement links TRBV18 to TRBJ2-7; weak D call: TRBD1 (5 bases). The sequence derives from a human donor in good health (CMV status not recorded). Some clones in this sample may be carry-over from other donors' samples. This specimen was cultured CD8+ T cells from PBMCs, taken from culture after CMV antigen stimulation. CDR3: CASSLGAPTYEQYV. The DNA for the CDR3 is TGTGCCAGCTCACTTGGGGCTCCAACCTACGAGCAGTACGTC.